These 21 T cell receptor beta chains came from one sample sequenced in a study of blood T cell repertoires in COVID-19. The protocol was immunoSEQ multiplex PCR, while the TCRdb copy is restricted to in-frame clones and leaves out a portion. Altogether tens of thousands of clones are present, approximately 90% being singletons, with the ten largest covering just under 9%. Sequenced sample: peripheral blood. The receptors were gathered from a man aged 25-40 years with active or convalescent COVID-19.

The CDR3 DNA sequence: TGTGCCAGCAGCCCGTGGGACAGGGAAGCTTTCTTT. Protein: CASSPWDREAFF. J is TRBJ1-1 and V is TRBV7-2; 8 nucleotides agree with TRBD1. V shed 5 bases, J shed 8 bases, and the junction held 4 bases outside the gene matches. This CDR3 contains 12 residues. Per germline, CDR1 SGHTA and CDR2 FQGNSA.

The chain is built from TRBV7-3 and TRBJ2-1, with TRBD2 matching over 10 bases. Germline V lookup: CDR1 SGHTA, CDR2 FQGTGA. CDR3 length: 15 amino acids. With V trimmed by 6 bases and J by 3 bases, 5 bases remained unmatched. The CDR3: CASSLLAGSYNEQFF. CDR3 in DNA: TGTGCCAGCAGTTTACTAGCGGGGAGCTACAATGAGCAGTTCTTC.

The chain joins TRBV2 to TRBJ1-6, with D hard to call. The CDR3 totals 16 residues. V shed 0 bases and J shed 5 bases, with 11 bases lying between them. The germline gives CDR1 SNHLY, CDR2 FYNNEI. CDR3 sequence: CASSEASRRNNSPLHF. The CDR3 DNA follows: TGTGCCAGCAGTGAAGCGTCCAGGCGCAATAATTCACCCCTCCACTTT.

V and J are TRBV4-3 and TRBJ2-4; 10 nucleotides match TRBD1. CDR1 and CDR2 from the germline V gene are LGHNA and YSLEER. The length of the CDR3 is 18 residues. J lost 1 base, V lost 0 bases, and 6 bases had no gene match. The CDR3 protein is CASSQDGDRGFAKNIQYF. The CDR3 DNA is TGCGCCAGCAGCCAAGATGGGGACAGGGGTTTTGCCAAAAACATTCAGTACTTC.

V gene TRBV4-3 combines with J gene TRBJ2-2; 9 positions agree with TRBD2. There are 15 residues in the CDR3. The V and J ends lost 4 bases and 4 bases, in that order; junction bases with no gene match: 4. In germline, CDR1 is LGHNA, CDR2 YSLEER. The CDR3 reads CASSLAGVGTGELFF. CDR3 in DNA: TGCGCCAGCAGCCTAGCGGGAGTAGGCACCGGGGAGCTGTTTTTT.

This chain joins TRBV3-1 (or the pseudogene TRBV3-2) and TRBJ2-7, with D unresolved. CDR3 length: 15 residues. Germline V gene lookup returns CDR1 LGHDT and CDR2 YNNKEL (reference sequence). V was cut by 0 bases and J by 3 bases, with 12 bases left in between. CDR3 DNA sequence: TGTGCCAGCAGCCAAGAAATGGGCAGAAACTACGAGCAGTACTTC. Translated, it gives CASSQEMGRNYEQYF.

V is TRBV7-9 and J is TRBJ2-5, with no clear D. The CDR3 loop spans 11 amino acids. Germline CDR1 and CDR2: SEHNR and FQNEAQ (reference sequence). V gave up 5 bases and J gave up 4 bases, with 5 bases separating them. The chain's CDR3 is CASSRRETQYF. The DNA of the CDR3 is TGTGCCAGCAGCCGTAGAGAGACCCAGTACTTC.

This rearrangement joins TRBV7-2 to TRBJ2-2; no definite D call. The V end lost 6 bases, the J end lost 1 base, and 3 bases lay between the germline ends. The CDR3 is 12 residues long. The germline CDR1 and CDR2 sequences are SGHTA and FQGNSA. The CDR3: CASSRNTGELFF. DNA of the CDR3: TGTGCCAGCAGTAGGAACACCGGGGAGCTGTTTTTT.

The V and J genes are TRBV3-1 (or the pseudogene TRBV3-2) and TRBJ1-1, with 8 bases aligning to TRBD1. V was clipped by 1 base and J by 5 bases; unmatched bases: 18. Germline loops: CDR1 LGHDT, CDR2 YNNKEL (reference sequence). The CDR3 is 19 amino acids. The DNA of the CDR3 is TGTGCCAGCAGCCAAGTGAACAGGGGGACTTTTGGGAGGGGGACTGAAGCTTTCTTT. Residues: CASSQVNRGTFGRGTEAFF.

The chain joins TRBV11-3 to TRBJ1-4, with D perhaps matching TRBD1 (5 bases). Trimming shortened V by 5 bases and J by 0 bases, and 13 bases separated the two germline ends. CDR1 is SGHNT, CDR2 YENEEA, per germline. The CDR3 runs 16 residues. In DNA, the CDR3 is TGTGCCAGCAGCCCGAGCCCGACAGCAACTAATGAAAAACTGTTTTTT. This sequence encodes CASSPSPTATNEKLFF.

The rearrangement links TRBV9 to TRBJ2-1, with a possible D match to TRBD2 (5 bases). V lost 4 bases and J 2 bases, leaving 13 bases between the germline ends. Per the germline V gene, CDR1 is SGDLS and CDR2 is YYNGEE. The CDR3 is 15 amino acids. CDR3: CASSPRAETYNEQFF. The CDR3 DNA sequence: TGTGCCAGCAGCCCCCGAGCGGAGACCTACAATGAGCAGTTCTTC.

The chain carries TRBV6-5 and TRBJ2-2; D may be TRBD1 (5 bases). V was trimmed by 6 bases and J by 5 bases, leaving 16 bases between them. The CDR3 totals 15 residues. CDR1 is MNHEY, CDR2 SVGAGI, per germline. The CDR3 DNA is TGTGCCAGCAGCTACAGGCACCCGAGGACCGGGGAGCTGTTTTTT. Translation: CASSYRHPRTGELFF.

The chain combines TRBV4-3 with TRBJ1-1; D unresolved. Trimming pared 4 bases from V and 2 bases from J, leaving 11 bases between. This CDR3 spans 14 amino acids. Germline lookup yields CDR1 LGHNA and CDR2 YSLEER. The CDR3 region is CASSPRGRNTEAFF. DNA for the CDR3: TGCGCCAGCAGCCCCAGAGGGCGAAACACTGAAGCTTTCTTT.

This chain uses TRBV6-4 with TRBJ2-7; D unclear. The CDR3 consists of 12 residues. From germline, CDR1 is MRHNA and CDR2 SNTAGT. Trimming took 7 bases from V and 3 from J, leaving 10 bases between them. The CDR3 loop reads CASTKPNYEQYV. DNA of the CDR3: TGTGCCAGCACCAAACCTAACTACGAGCAGTACGTC.

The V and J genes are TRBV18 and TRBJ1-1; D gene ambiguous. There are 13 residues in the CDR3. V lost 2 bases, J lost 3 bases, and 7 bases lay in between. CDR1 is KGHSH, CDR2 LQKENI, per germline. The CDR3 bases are TGTGCCAGCTCACCAAGGAGGGACACTGAAGCTTTCTTT. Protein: CASSPRRDTEAFF.

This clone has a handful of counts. The DNA of the CDR3 is TGTGCCAGCAGGGACAGGGATTTTAAAGAGCAGTACTTC. It codes for CASRDRDFKEQYF. This chain links TRBV7-8 with TRBJ2-7, with 8 bases matching TRBD1. Per germline, CDR1 SGHVS and CDR2 FQNEAQ. This CDR3 has 13 residues. J lost 7 bases, V lost 6 bases, and 8 bases had no gene match.

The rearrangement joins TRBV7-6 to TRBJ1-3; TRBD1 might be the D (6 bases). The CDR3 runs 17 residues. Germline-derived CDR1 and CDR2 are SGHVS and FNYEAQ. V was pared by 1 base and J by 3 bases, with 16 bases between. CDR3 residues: CASSLVFRGRYGNTIYF. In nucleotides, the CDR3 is TGTGCCAGCAGCTTAGTGTTCAGGGGTCGGTATGGAAACACCATATATTTT.

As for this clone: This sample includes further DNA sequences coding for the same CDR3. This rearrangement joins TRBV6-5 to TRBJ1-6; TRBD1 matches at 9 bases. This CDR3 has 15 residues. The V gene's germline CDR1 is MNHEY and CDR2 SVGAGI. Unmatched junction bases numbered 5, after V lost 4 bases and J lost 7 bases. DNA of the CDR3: TGTGCCAGCAGTTCAGGACAGGGGACGAATTCACCCCTCCACTTT. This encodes CASSSGQGTNSPLHF.

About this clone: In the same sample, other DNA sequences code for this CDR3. The CDR3 DNA reads TGTGCCAGCAGCGTAGGATTCCGGGGCACTGAAGCTTTCTTT. It specifies CASSVGFRGTEAFF. This chain joins TRBV9 and TRBJ1-1; D is ambiguous. Germline V gene data show CDR1 as SGDLS and CDR2 as YYNGEE. V was clipped by 0 bases and J by 4 bases, with 10 bases between them. The CDR3 has 14 residues.

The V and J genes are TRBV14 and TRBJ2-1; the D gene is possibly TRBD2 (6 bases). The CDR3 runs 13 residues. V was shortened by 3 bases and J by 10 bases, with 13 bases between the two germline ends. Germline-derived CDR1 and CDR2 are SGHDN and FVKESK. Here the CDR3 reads CASSHGTFREQFF. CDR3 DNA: TGTGCCAGCAGCCACGGGACTTTTAGGGAGCAGTTCTTC.

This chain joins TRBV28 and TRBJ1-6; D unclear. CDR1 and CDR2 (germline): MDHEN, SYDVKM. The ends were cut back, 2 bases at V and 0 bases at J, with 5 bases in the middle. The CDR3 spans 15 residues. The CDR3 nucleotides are TGTGCCAGCAGTTTAACGGGCTCCTATAATTCACCCCTCCACTTT. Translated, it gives CASSLTGSYNSPLHF. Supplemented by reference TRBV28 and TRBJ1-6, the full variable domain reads DVKVTQSSRYLVKRTGEKVFLECVQDMDHENMFWYRQDPGLGLRLIYFSYDVKMKEKGDIPEGYSVSREKKERFSLILESASTNQTSMYLCASSLTGSYNSPLHFGNGTRLTVT.